Each of the 16 T cell receptor beta chains below was sequenced from the same sample in a study of beta chain features in type 1 diabetes. Points from the study as a whole: Significant though moderate, a shortening of TCRB CDR3s appeared in all four CD4+ subsets of Type 1 diabetes patients.

Antigens of these TCRs are unknown. Expressed TCRB transcripts were sequenced after all isolated RNA was converted to cDNA. This table comes from immunoSEQ multiplex PCR, and its TCRdb copy is limited to in-frame clones, with some not included. The sample has under 300,000 clones; roughly 13% are singletons. Material: naive CD4+ T cells from blood. The receptors stem from a man aged 30-40 years with type 1 diabetes.

Here the CDR3 DNA reads TGTGCCAGCAGCTTAACACAGGGAAACGAGCAGTACTTC. It is translated as CASSLTQGNEQYF. The chain recombines TRBV7-9 with TRBJ2-7, with D possibly matching TRBD1 (6 bases). Germline CDR1 SEHNR, CDR2 FQNEAQ (reference sequence). The CDR3 extends over 13 amino acids. Trimming shortened V by 2 bases and J by 5 bases, and 10 bases separated the two germline ends.

Only a few counts were recorded for this clone. The chain joins TRBV7-6 to TRBJ2-1, with 7 bases identical to TRBD1. Germline V gene data show CDR1 as SGHVS and CDR2 as FNYEAQ. Trimming took 8 bases from V and 6 from J; bases not matched to a gene: 7. The CDR3 has 13 residues. The CDR3 sequence is CASAGTDFNEQFF. In DNA form, the CDR3 reads TGTGCCAGCGCCGGGACAGATTTCAATGAGCAGTTCTTC.

The chain uses TRBV9 and TRBJ1-2, with unresolved D. Germline assignment: CDR1 SGDLS and CDR2 YYNGEE. The CDR3 is made up of 13 amino acids. The V gene lost 3 bases and the J gene lost 4 bases, with 10 bases spanning the gap. CDR3: CASSAGGSYGYTF. The CDR3 coding sequence is TGTGCCAGCAGCGCGGGAGGGAGCTATGGCTACACCTTC.

The chain couples TRBV10-3 to TRBJ2-1; TRBD2 matches 7 bases. Per germline, CDR1 ENHRY and CDR2 SYGVKD. CDR3 length: 17 residues. V was pared by 6 bases and J by 0 bases, with 11 bases of the junction left unmatched. The CDR3 loop reads CAISERAGISSYNEQFF. The CDR3 DNA is TGTGCCATCAGCGAGAGAGCGGGGATAAGCTCCTACAATGAGCAGTTCTTC.

V usage is TRBV6-5 and J usage is TRBJ2-7, with TRBD2 matching 7 bases. Germline V gives CDR1 MNHEY, CDR2 SVGAGI. Trimming at V came to 6 bases and at J to 3 bases, leaving 11 bases not matched to a gene. This CDR3 has 15 residues. CDR3 sequence: CASSSGSGEGYEQYF. In DNA form, the CDR3 reads TGTGCCAGCAGCTCCGGCTCGGGGGAGGGCTACGAGCAGTACTTC.

This clone was found a few times. The same CDR3 also results from other DNA sequences found in this sample. This chain connects TRBV5-1 to TRBJ2-6; D is uncertain. The germline V gene has CDR1 SGHRS and CDR2 YFSETQ. The CDR3 is 15 residues long. Trimming shortened V by 0 bases and J by 1 base, and 5 bases separated the two germline ends. The CDR3, as DNA: TGCGCCAGCAGCTTGGGTTCTTCTGGGGCCAACGTCCTGACTTTC. Translated, it gives CASSLGSSGANVLTF.

This clone turned up a few times. V is TRBV11-2 and J is TRBJ2-3; perhaps TRBD1 as D (5 bases). Germline V gene data show CDR1 as SGHAT and CDR2 as FQNNGV. There are 15 residues in the CDR3. Trimming left V 2 bases short and J 2 bases short, with 11 bases between. The CDR3 region is CASSLNQGNTDTQYF. CDR3 nucleotide sequence: TGTGCCAGCAGCTTAAATCAGGGCAACACAGATACGCAGTATTTT.

CDR3 sequence reads: CASSLFGTGSDGYTF. In nucleotides, the CDR3 is TGTGCCAGCAGCTTATTTGGGACAGGGTCTGATGGCTACACCTTC. The chain is built from TRBV7-9 and TRBJ1-2; 9 nucleotides align to TRBD1. The CDR3 extends over 15 amino acids. Germline lookup yields CDR1 SEHNR and CDR2 FQNEAQ (reference sequence). V trimming: 2 bases; J trimming: 6 bases; junction bases outside the gene matches: 7.

The rearrangement uses TRBV14 and TRBJ2-5; 12 bases match TRBD2. Germline CDR1 reads SGHDN; CDR2 reads FVKESK. The junction had 2 bases not matched to a gene; V was cut back by 1 base and J by 2 bases. This CDR3 is built from 16 residues. The CDR3 region is CASSQVLAGGQETQYF. In nucleotides, the CDR3 is TGTGCCAGCAGCCAAGTTCTAGCGGGAGGGCAAGAGACCCAGTACTTC.

This clone has just a few counts. V gene TRBV5-1 combines with J gene TRBJ1-2, with D uncertain. Germline assignment: CDR1 SGHRS and CDR2 YFSETQ. This CDR3 region has 14 residues. V lost 4 bases, J lost 5 bases, and 15 bases lay in between. CDR3 region: CASSPGPDSYGYTF. Here the CDR3 DNA reads TGCGCCAGCAGCCCAGGACCGGACTCATATGGCTACACCTTC.

This clone showed up just a few times. The chain recombines TRBV6-1 with TRBJ2-1, with TRBD1 identical over 9 bases. Losses at the gene ends were 6 bases for V and 2 bases for J; bases not matched to a gene: 5. This CDR3 is built from 15 residues. Germline CDR1 and CDR2: MNHNS and SASEGT. In DNA form, the CDR3 reads TGTGCCAGCAGCCCGGGACAGGGTCCCTACAATGAGCAGTTCTTC. Residues: CASSPGQGPYNEQFF.

J is TRBJ2-4 and V is TRBV6-5; 7 bases map to TRBD2. Germline V gene data show CDR1 as MNHEY and CDR2 as SVGAGI. Trimming at V came to 6 bases and at J to 5 bases, leaving 7 bases not matched to a gene. The CDR3 consists of 14 residues. CDR3 DNA: TGTGCCAGCAGGACGGGAGGCGTTGAAAACATTCAGTACTTC. Its translation: CASRTGGVENIQYF.

This clone came up a few times. V usage is TRBV11-3 and J usage is TRBJ2-2; maybe TRBD1 (5 bases). In germline, CDR1 is SGHNT, CDR2 YENEEA. The CDR3 covers 15 residues. Between the trimmed V and J ends, which lost 0 bases and 4 bases, there was a span of 9 bases. As DNA, the CDR3 is TGTGCCAGCAGCTTAGAAGGGGATGGCACCGGGGAGCTGTTTTTT. Residues: CASSLEGDGTGELFF.

This chain joins TRBV9 and TRBJ1-6; TRBD1 might be the D (5 bases). The germline V and J ends were trimmed by 0 bases and 7 bases, with 11 bases remaining between them. Per the germline V gene, CDR1 is SGDLS and CDR2 is YYNGEE. This CDR3 contains 15 residues. CDR3 DNA: TGTGCCAGCAGCGTAGACGGGGGAAGGAATTCACCCCTCCACTTT. The encoded protein is CASSVDGGRNSPLHF.

This clone has a handful of counts. The rearrangement uses TRBV28 and TRBJ2-7, with a weak D call TRBD2 (6 bases). The CDR3 extends over 14 amino acids. Germline V gene sequence: CDR1 MDHEN, CDR2 SYDVKM. The ends were cut back, 5 bases at V and 5 bases at J, with 16 bases in the middle. The CDR3 loop reads CASSRAGPLHEQYF. In DNA, the CDR3 is TGTGCCAGCAGTCGGGCGGGACCCTTGCACGAGCAGTACTTC.

V is TRBV1 and J is TRBJ2-3; TRBD2, as called in the table, went unchecked against the DNA. TRBV1 has pseudogene status. This CDR3 has 20 residues. CDR3 loop: CTTQTVVAGVVLEAADTQYF. The CDR3, as DNA: TGCACCACCCAGACTGTGGTAGCGGGAGTGGTTTTGGAGGCCGCAGATACGCAGTATTTT.